The next 21 T cell receptor beta chains were all read from a single sample in a study of blood T cell repertoires in COVID-19. Clones were read by immunoSEQ multiplex PCR, and TCRdb kept only the in-frame ones, dropping some. The sample lists 300,000 to 400,000 clones, approximately 90% occurring once. The sequenced sample consisted of peripheral blood. Receptor source: a woman aged 25 to 39 with COVID-19, enrolled during active disease.

The table lists this clone with a few counts. CDR3 in amino acids: CASSRQGSGNTIYF. DNA of the CDR3: TGTGCCAGCTCAAGACAGGGCTCTGGAAACACCATATATTTT. The V call is TRBV18, the J call TRBJ1-3, with 7 nucleotides matching TRBD1. The V gene end was trimmed by 5 bases and the J gene end by 0 bases; junction bases not matched to a gene: 1. This CDR3 spans 14 amino acids. Germline assignment: CDR1 KGHSH and CDR2 LQKENI.

J is TRBJ1-1 and V is TRBV10-3; TRBD1 might be the D (5 bases). There are 13 residues in the CDR3. CDR1 is ENHRY and CDR2 is SYGVKD in the germline V gene. V was cut by 7 bases and J by 5 bases, with 14 bases left in between. In DNA, the CDR3 is TGTGCCATCAACCCACGGGGGGATACTGAAGCTTTCTTT. It yields the protein CAINPRGDTEAFF.

This chain joins TRBV5-1 and TRBJ1-3; D is ambiguous. Trimming cost V 4 bases and J 1 base, with 12 bases left between them. Germline V CDR1 and CDR2: SGHRS, YFSETQ. The CDR3 consists of 15 residues. CDR3 bases: TGCGCCAGCAGCCCATTCTGGGCTTCTGGAAACACCATATATTTT. Its translation is CASSPFWASGNTIYF.

V usage is TRBV7-2 and J usage is TRBJ1-5, with TRBD1 identical over 11 bases. Germline V lookup: CDR1 SGHTA, CDR2 FQGNSA. The CDR3 has 17 amino acids. V lost 5 bases, J lost 11 bases, and 17 bases stayed unmatched. Here the CDR3 reads CASSARSGTGGLLAQHF. The CDR3 DNA sequence: TGTGCCAGCAGCGCACGCTCGGGGACAGGGGGGTTATTGGCCCAGCATTTT.

This clone was found a few times. This sequence joins TRBV19 and TRBJ1-3; no clear D gene. CDR1 and CDR2 from the germline V gene are LNHDA and SQIVND (reference sequence). The V gene lost 5 bases and the J gene lost 7 bases, with 12 bases spanning the gap. CDR3 length: 13 residues. This CDR3 reads CASSAGRGNTIYF. CDR3 DNA: TGTGCCAGTAGTGCCGGAAGAGGGAACACCATATATTTT.

V is TRBV9 and J is TRBJ1-6, with unresolved D. The V end lost 0 bases, the J end lost 4 bases, and 5 bases lay between the germline ends. The length of the CDR3 is 14 residues. In germline, CDR1 is SGDLS, CDR2 YYNGEE. The CDR3 DNA is TGTGCCAGCAGCGTAGACAGTTATAATTCACCCCTCCACTTT. It encodes CASSVDSYNSPLHF.

This chain connects TRBV10-1 to TRBJ1-4; 9 positions match TRBD1. J was trimmed by 13 bases and V by 6 bases; bases with no gene match: 12. The CDR3 totals 14 residues. CDR1 WNHNN and CDR2 SYGVQD come from the germline V gene (reference sequence). The DNA of the CDR3 is TGCGCCAGCAGCCCGGGACAGGGCCGCCGCCGACTGTTTTTT. It codes for CASSPGQGRRRLFF.

With regard to this clone: A much bigger clone sits one base away, suggesting this may be a read error. This chain connects TRBV2 to TRBJ2-2, with 8 bases aligning to TRBD2. The germline V gene has CDR1 SNHLY and CDR2 FYNNEI. CDR3 length: 13 amino acids. CDR3 loop: CTSPGGPAGELFF. For the CDR3, the DNA is TGTACCAGCCCGGGGGGGCCAGCTGGGGAGCTGTTTTTT.

The gene calls are TRBV30 and TRBJ1-5, with D unresolved. Germline V lookup: CDR1 GTSNPN, CDR2 SVGIG (reference sequence). V lost 0 bases and J lost 5, with 8 bases in between. The CDR3 is 13 amino acids. As DNA, the CDR3 is TGTGCCTGGAGTGTACTCAATGATCAGCCCCAGCATTTT. It is translated as CAWSVLNDQPQHF.

The chain has TRBV6-5 and TRBJ1-1; the D is unclear. V was cut by 9 bases and J by 6 bases, with 17 bases left in between. The length of the CDR3 is 13 residues. Germline V lookup: CDR1 MNHEY, CDR2 SVGAGI. For the CDR3, the DNA is TGTGCCAGTAACCCATACTCGATCCCTGAAGCTTTCTTT. It translates to CASNPYSIPEAFF.

The V gene is TRBV25-1, the J gene TRBJ2-1; TRBD2 aligns across 10 bases. The germline V gene encodes CDR1 MGHDK and CDR2 SYGVNS. V dropped 6 bases and J dropped 3; count of bases not matched to a gene: 2. The CDR3 loop spans 14 amino acids. The CDR3 DNA reads as TGTGCCAGCAGCACTAGCGGGGTCTACAATGAGCAGTTCTTC. This gives the protein CASSTSGVYNEQFF.

The V gene is TRBV7-3, the J gene TRBJ1-1; 7 nucleotides align to TRBD1. Germline V gene sequence: CDR1 SGHTA, CDR2 FQGTGA. Unmatched junction bases numbered 2, after V lost 0 bases and J lost 4 bases. This CDR3 is built from 14 residues. CDR3 in amino acids: CASSLTGGPTEAFF. Here the CDR3 DNA reads TGTGCCAGCAGCTTAACAGGGGGCCCCACTGAAGCTTTCTTT.

V gene TRBV5-6 combines with J gene TRBJ1-3, with 12 bases aligning to TRBD1. The CDR3 is 18 amino acids. Germline-derived CDR1 and CDR2 are SGHDT and YYEEEE. Trimming removed 2 bases from V and 0 bases from J; junction bases left unmatched: 6. The CDR3 DNA reads TGTGCCAGCAGCTTTGGGACAGGGGGCGTTTACTCTGGAAACACCATATATTTT. The encoded protein is CASSFGTGGVYSGNTIYF. Looking up the rest from reference TRBV5-6 and TRBJ1-3 gives the full variable domain: DAGVTQSPTHLIKTRGQQVTLRCSPKSGHDTVSWYQQALGQGPQFIFQYYEEEERQRGNFPDRFSGHQFPNYSSELNVNALLLGDSALYLCASSFGTGGVYSGNTIYFGEGSWLTVV.

V usage is TRBV7-9 and J usage is TRBJ1-5, with a tentative D call TRBD1 (5 bases). Trimming took 6 bases from V and 5 from J, leaving 20 bases between them. CDR1 SEHNR and CDR2 FQNEAQ come from the germline V gene (reference sequence). The CDR3 length is 16 residues. The CDR3 is CASSSGQGRGDQPQHF. The CDR3 region has the DNA TGTGCCAGCAGTTCAGGGCAAGGGAGGGGCGATCAGCCCCAGCATTTT.

The chain combines TRBV2 with TRBJ2-1; 7 bases map to TRBD1. With 9 bases clipped from V and 7 bases from J, the junction kept 6 bases outside the gene matches. This CDR3 has 12 amino acids. The germline CDR1 and CDR2 sequences are SNHLY and FYNNEI. The CDR3 DNA is TGTGCCAGTGACAGGGACCGTAATGAGCAGTTCTTC. Its protein is CASDRDRNEQFF.

V is TRBV7-9 and J is TRBJ1-6; possibly TRBD1 for D (6 bases). V gave up 5 bases and J gave up 6 bases, with 11 bases separating them. The CDR3 spans 14 residues. CDR1 is SEHNR and CDR2 is FQNEAQ in the germline V gene (reference sequence). DNA of the CDR3: TGTGCCAGCAGCCGCCGGGACATTAATTCACCCCTCCACTTT. Translating gives CASSRRDINSPLHF.

The V and J genes are TRBV9 and TRBJ2-1; 9 nucleotides align to TRBD2. The CDR3 has 17 residues. Trimming cost V 0 bases and J 8 bases; bases outside gene matches: 12. Per the germline V gene, CDR1 is SGDLS and CDR2 is YYNGEE. This CDR3 reads CASSVGARSGGMDEQFF. The CDR3 region has the DNA TGTGCCAGCAGCGTAGGAGCCCGAAGCGGGGGGATGGATGAGCAGTTCTTC.

The rearrangement links TRBV3-1 (or the pseudogene TRBV3-2) to TRBJ2-5; TRBD2 aligns across 12 bases. This CDR3 is 15 amino acids long. Germline trimming cut 3 bases from V and 4 bases from J; bases unmatched to any gene: 3. Germline values: CDR1 LGHDT, CDR2 YNNKEL (reference sequence). The CDR3 bases are TGTGCCAGCAGCCATCGGACTAGCGGGACAGAGACCCAGTACTTC. Protein product: CASSHRTSGTETQYF.

The chain is built from TRBV7-9 and TRBJ2-1, with 7 bases lining up with TRBD1. The junction had 5 bases not matched to a gene; V was cut back by 6 bases and J by 0 bases. Germline CDR1 SEHNR, CDR2 FQNEAQ (reference sequence). The CDR3 consists of 15 residues. CDR3 coding DNA: TGTGCCAGCAGTCCTGACAGGGCCTCCTACAATGAGCAGTTCTTC. This codes for CASSPDRASYNEQFF.

This clone was seen only once. The chain joins TRBV15 to TRBJ2-7; the D gene is possibly TRBD2 (6 bases). The V and J ends lost 8 bases and 1 base respectively, with 18 bases between them. The germline V gene has CDR1 LNHNV and CDR2 YYDKDF (reference sequence). The length of the CDR3 is 15 residues. The CDR3 loop reads CATSRVGRDSYEQYF. CDR3 sequence (DNA): TGTGCCACCTCTAGAGTAGGGCGGGATTCCTACGAGCAGTACTTC.

The CDR3 protein is CASSPTGSSGFTEAFF. CDR3 DNA: TGTGCCAGCTCACCAACAGGGAGCTCCGGGTTCACTGAAGCTTTCTTT. V and J are TRBV18 and TRBJ1-1; maybe TRBD1 (6 bases). This CDR3 has 16 residues. Trimming removed 2 bases from V and 4 bases from J, with 17 bases in between. Germline V lookup: CDR1 KGHSH, CDR2 LQKENI.